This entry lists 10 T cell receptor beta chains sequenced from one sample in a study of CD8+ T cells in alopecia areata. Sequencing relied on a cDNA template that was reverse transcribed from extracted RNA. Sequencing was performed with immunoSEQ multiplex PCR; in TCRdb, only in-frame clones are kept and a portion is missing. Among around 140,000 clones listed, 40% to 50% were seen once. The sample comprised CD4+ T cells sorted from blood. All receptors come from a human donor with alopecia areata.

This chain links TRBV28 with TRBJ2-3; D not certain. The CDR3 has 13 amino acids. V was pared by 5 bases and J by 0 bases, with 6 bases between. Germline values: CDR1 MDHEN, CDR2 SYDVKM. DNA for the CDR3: TGTGCCAGCAGTACCGGTAGCACAGATACGCAGTATTTT. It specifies CASSTGSTDTQYF.

The CDR3 DNA reads TGTGCCAGCAGCCAAACTAGCGCGATCGGCACGGAGCAGTTCTTC. Its protein product is CASSQTSAIGTEQFF. The chain is built from TRBV7-2 and TRBJ2-1, with TRBD2 matching over 7 bases. The V segment lost 5 bases and the J segment 10 bases; nucleotides outside the gene matches: 14. CDR3 length: 15 amino acids. The germline CDR1 and CDR2 sequences are SGHTA and FQGNSA. The complete variable domain, with remaining parts taken from reference TRBV7-2 and TRBJ2-1, reads GAGVSQSPSNKVTEKGKDVELRCDPISGHTALYWYRQSLGQGLEFLIYFQGNSAPDKSGLPSDRFSAERTGGSVSTLTIQRTQQEDSAVYLCASSQTSAIGTEQFFGPGTRLTVL.

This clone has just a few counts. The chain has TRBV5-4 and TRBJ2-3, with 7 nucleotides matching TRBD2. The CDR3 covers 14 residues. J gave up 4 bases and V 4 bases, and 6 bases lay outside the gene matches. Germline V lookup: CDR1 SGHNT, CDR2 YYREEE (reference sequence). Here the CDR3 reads CASSPQLASDTQYF. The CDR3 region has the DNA TGTGCCAGCAGCCCACAACTAGCGTCAGATACGCAGTATTTT.

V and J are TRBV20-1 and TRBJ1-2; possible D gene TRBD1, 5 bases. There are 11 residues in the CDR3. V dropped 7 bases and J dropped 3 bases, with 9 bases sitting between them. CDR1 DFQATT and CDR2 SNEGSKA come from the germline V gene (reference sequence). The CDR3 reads CSVGDHYGYTF. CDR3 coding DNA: TGCAGTGTAGGGGATCACTATGGCTACACCTTC.

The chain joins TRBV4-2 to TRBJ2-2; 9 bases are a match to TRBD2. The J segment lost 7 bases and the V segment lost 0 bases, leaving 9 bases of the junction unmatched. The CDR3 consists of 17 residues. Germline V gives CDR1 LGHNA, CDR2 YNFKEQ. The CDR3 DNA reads TGTGCCAGCAGCCAAGATCGTGCGGGAGGGCCGGGCGGGGAGCTGTTTTTT. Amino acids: CASSQDRAGGPGGELFF.

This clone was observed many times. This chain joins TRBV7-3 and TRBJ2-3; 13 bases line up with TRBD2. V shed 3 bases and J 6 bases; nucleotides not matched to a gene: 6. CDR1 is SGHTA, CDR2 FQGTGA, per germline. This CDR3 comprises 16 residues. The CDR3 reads CASSFQGLAGSDTQYF. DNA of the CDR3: TGTGCCAGCAGCTTCCAGGGACTAGCGGGGAGTGATACGCAGTATTTT.

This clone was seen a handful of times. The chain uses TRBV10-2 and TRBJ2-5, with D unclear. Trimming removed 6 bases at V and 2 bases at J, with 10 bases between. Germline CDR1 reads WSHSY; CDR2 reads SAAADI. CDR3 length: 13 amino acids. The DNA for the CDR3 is TGCGCCAGCAGCGTCGATGGACAAGAGACCCAGTACTTC. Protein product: CASSVDGQETQYF.

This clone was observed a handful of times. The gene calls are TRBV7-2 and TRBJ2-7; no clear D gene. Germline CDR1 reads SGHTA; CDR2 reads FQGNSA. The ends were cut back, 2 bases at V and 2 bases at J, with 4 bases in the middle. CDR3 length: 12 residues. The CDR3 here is CASSLSPYEQYF. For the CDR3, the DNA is TGTGCCAGCAGCTTATCCCCCTACGAGCAGTACTTC.

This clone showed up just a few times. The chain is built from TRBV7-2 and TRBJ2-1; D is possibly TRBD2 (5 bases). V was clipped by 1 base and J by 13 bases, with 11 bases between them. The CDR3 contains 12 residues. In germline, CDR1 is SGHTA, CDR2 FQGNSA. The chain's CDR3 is CASSLVWRAQFF. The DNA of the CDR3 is TGTGCCAGCAGCTTAGTTTGGCGGGCCCAGTTCTTC.

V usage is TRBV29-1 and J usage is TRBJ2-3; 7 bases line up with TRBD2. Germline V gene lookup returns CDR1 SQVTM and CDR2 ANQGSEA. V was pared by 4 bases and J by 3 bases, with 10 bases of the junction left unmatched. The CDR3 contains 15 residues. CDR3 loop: CSVVYTSARTDTQYF. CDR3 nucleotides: TGCAGCGTTGTGTACACTAGCGCACGGACAGATACGCAGTATTTT.